Presented here are 5 T cell receptor beta chains from one specimen sequenced in a study of cytomegalovirus exposure and HLA in healthy donors. Assay used: immunoSEQ multiplex PCR; TCRdb lists only in-frame clones, some missing. Of about 160,000 clones detected, 85% appear once; the ten largest clones hold approximately 2.4%. The sequenced sample consisted of PBMCs. The origin of the receptors is a man aged 30 to 39 in good health and CMV-seropositive.

This clone was recorded once. The rearrangement uses TRBV9 and TRBJ2-7; 8 positions match TRBD2. V lost 0 bases and J lost 5; bases outside the gene matches: 4. Germline V gene data show CDR1 as SGDLS and CDR2 as YYNGEE. CDR3 length: 14 residues. CDR3 amino acids: CASSVAGGFNEQYF. The CDR3 DNA is TGTGCCAGCAGCGTAGCGGGGGGGTTTAACGAGCAGTACTTC. The full variable domain, with the rest looked up from reference TRBV9 and TRBJ2-7, is DSGVTQTPKHLITATGQRVTLRCSPRSGDLSVYWYQQSLDQGLQFLIQYYNGEERAKGNILERFSAQQFPDLHSELNLSSLELGDSALYFCASSVAGGFNEQYFGPGTRLTVT.

The chain recombines TRBV7-9 with TRBJ1-4, with D perhaps TRBD1 (5 bases). Germline values: CDR1 SEHNR, CDR2 FQNEAQ (reference sequence). The CDR3 is 15 amino acids. Trimming stripped 5 bases from V and 6 bases from J, with 16 bases between. CDR3 amino acids: CASSRGGPHYEKLFF. CDR3 in DNA: TGTGCCAGCAGCCGGGGGGGACCTCATTATGAAAAACTGTTTTTT.

The genes are TRBV30 and TRBJ2-7, with a possible D match to TRBD2 (5 bases). The V end was cut by 2 bases, the J end by 6 bases, with 17 bases between. This CDR3 has 14 amino acids. From germline, CDR1 is GTSNPN and CDR2 SVGIG (reference sequence). The CDR3 is CAWSSGGSSGEQYF. In nucleotides, the CDR3 is TGTGCCTGGAGTTCCGGCGGGTCGTCCGGCGAGCAGTACTTC.

The J gene is TRBJ2-7, the V gene TRBV18, with 10 bases fitting TRBD1. The V gene end was trimmed by 3 bases and the J gene end by 3 bases; junction bases not matched to a gene: 5. This CDR3 has 15 residues. The germline gives CDR1 KGHSH, CDR2 LQKENI. CDR3 amino acids: CASSPGTGDGYEQYF. The CDR3 coding sequence is TGTGCCAGCTCACCTGGGACAGGGGATGGCTACGAGCAGTACTTC.

V gene TRBV6-5 combines with J gene TRBJ1-6; D might be TRBD1 (6 bases). V lost 5 bases to trimming and J lost 13 bases, with 21 bases between them. The germline V gene has CDR1 MNHEY and CDR2 SVGAGI. This CDR3 region has 15 residues. The chain's CDR3 is CASSVHPGVDRPLHF. CDR3 bases: TGTGCCAGCAGTGTCCACCCAGGGGTGGATAGGCCCCTCCACTTT.